The clone carrying this T cell receptor beta chain has only a few counts. What it binds is not known. The data derive from a study of T cell responses to AZD1222 COVID-19 vaccine. Broader study findings: Repertoires were obtained solely post-peak T cell response. Donor demographics were predominantly white British with a female majority; clonal diversity may be underestimated. There were vaccine-associated CD4 TCRs across spike, dominant at 160-218 and 743-854.

The CDR3 contains 14 residues. CDR1 is LGHDT and CDR2 is YNNKEL in the germline V gene (reference sequence). The V end was cut by 3 bases, the J end by 5 bases, with 14 bases between. Measured with immunoSEQ multiplex PCR; TCRdb has only the in-frame clones, and not every one. Counted here are 130,000 to 150,000 clones, approximately 78% occurring once; the ten biggest clones make up about 4%. Sequences were derived from peripheral blood, sampled on day 0 of MenACWY control vaccination. The gene calls are TRBV3-1 (or the pseudogene TRBV3-2) and TRBJ2-7, with a tentative D call TRBD1 (6 bases). The TCR comes from an adult in good health. The CDR3 DNA reads TGTGCCAGCAGCCAGCTGCAGGGGCAAGACGAGCAGTACTTC. It codes for CASSQLQGQDEQYF.